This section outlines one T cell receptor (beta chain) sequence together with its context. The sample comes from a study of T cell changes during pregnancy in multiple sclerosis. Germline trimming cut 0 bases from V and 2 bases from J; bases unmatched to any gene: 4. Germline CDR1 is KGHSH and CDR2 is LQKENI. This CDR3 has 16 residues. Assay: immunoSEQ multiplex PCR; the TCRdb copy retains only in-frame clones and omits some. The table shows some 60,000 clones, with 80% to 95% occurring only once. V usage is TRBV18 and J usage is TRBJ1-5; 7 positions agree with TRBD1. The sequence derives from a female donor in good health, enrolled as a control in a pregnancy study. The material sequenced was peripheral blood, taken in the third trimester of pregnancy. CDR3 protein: CASSPPTGKGNQPQHF. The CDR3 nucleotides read TGTGCCAGCTCACCACCGACAGGGAAGGGCAATCAGCCCCAGCATTTT.